These 10 T cell receptor beta chains were sequenced from one sample in a study of blood T cell repertoires in COVID-19. Some clones are missing from TCRdb's copy, which holds only in-frame ones; the method was immunoSEQ multiplex PCR. The table lists under 250,000 clones, roughly 78% of them singletons. Sequenced sample: peripheral blood. The origin of the receptors is a woman in her thirties or forties with acute or convalescent COVID-19.

The chain is built from TRBV27 and TRBJ1-5; perhaps TRBD1 as D (5 bases). Germline V gene data show CDR1 as MNHEY and CDR2 as SMNVEV (reference sequence). Trimming removed 2 bases from V and 4 bases from J, with 12 bases in between. This CDR3 contains 15 residues. CDR3 protein: CASSLSRGENQPQHF. In nucleotides, the CDR3 is TGTGCCAGCAGTTTAAGTAGGGGCGAAAATCAGCCCCAGCATTTT.

The chain joins TRBV18 to TRBJ2-3; 7 bases align to TRBD2. The trim removed 2 bases at V and 2 bases at J, leaving 4 bases unmatched. This CDR3 spans 15 amino acids. Germline V gene lookup returns CDR1 KGHSH and CDR2 LQKENI. CDR3 bases: TGTGCCAGCTCACCAGTGGCGGGAGTCACAGATACGCAGTATTTT. Translated, it gives CASSPVAGVTDTQYF.

The chain links TRBV10-2 to TRBJ2-7; possible D gene TRBD2, 6 bases. The germline V gene has CDR1 WSHSY and CDR2 SAAADI. The CDR3 has 16 residues. V lost 3 bases and J lost 4, with 19 bases in between. The CDR3 nucleotides read TGCGCCAGCAGTGATGTTGGCGGGACTTATCTATACGAGCAGTACTTC. Amino acids: CASSDVGGTYLYEQYF.

This chain links TRBV9 with TRBJ2-2; a weak D match, TRBD1 (5 bases). This CDR3 region has 14 residues. Trimming shortened V by 3 bases and J by 7 bases, and 13 bases separated the two germline ends. Germline V gives CDR1 SGDLS, CDR2 YYNGEE. CDR3 loop: CASSANPRGGELFF. The CDR3 DNA is TGTGCCAGCAGCGCGAATCCTAGGGGCGGGGAGCTGTTTTTT. Looking up the rest from reference TRBV9 and TRBJ2-2 gives the full variable domain: DSGVTQTPKHLITATGQRVTLRCSPRSGDLSVYWYQQSLDQGLQFLIQYYNGEERAKGNILERFSAQQFPDLHSELNLSSLELGDSALYFCASSANPRGGELFFGEGSRLTVL.

This clone appeared once. This chain joins TRBV27 and TRBJ1-4; tentatively, D is TRBD1 (6 bases). This CDR3 has 14 residues. Trimming took 2 bases from V and 8 from J, leaving 12 bases between them. From germline, CDR1 is MNHEY and CDR2 SMNVEV (reference sequence). This CDR3 is CASSLRRGQEKLFF. The CDR3 region has the DNA TGTGCCAGCAGTTTAAGGCGGGGGCAAGAAAAACTGTTTTTT. Drawing the rest from reference TRBV27 and TRBJ1-4, the complete variable domain is EAQVTQNPRYLITVTGKKLTVTCSQNMNHEYMSWYRQDPGLGLRQIYYSMNVEVTDKGDVPEGYKVSRKEKRNFPLILESPSPNQTSLYFCASSLRRGQEKLFFGSGTQLSVL.

J is TRBJ2-7 and V is TRBV12-5; the match to TRBD1 covers 10 bases. This CDR3 has 15 amino acids. CDR1 LGHNT and CDR2 FRNRAP come from the germline V gene. The trim removed 4 bases at V and 2 bases at J, leaving 5 bases unmatched. This CDR3 reads CASGSQGTGAYEQYF. CDR3 bases: TGTGCTAGTGGTTCCCAGGGGACAGGGGCCTACGAGCAGTACTTC.

On this clone: A read error may account for a junction end that differs from germline. The V and J genes are TRBV6-5 and TRBJ2-7; D unresolved. Germline CDR1 MNHEY, CDR2 SVGAGI. The CDR3 length is 13 residues. CDR3 region: CASSYSTFHEKYF. The CDR3 bases are TGTGCCAGCAGTTACTCGACTTTCCACGAGAAGTACTTC.

The chain has TRBV20-1 and TRBJ1-4; tentative D call: TRBD1 (5 bases). V was shortened by 3 bases and J by 5 bases, with 13 bases between the two germline ends. This CDR3 is built from 14 residues. CDR1 is DFQATT, CDR2 SNEGSKA, per germline (reference sequence). CDR3 amino acids: CSASATVWNEKLFF. CDR3 DNA sequence: TGCAGTGCTAGTGCGACAGTATGGAATGAAAAACTGTTTTTT.

The V call is TRBV4-3, the J call TRBJ1-2, with TRBD1 as a possible D gene (6 bases). The germline CDR1 and CDR2 sequences are LGHNA and YSLEER. CDR3 length equals 16 residues. Trimming shortened V by 1 base and J by 1 base, and 13 bases separated the two germline ends. The CDR3 DNA reads as TGCGCCAGCAGCCAAGGAAGGGGGGGACGTAACTATGGCTACACCTTC. Translation gives CASSQGRGGRNYGYTF.

V is TRBV5-6 and J is TRBJ2-5; D remains ambiguous. Germline V CDR1 and CDR2: SGHDT, YYEEEE. V dropped 5 bases and J dropped 2 bases, with 10 bases sitting between them. The CDR3 extends over 13 amino acids. The chain's CDR3 is CASSTADQETQYF. Written as DNA, the CDR3 is TGTGCCAGCAGTACGGCGGATCAAGAGACCCAGTACTTC. Full variable domain (missing parts from reference TRBV5-6 and TRBJ2-5): DAGVTQSPTHLIKTRGQQVTLRCSPKSGHDTVSWYQQALGQGPQFIFQYYEEEERQRGNFPDRFSGHQFPNYSSELNVNALLLGDSALYLCASSTADQETQYFGPGTRLLVL.